The 20 T cell receptor beta chains below all came from one sample that was sequenced in a study of blood T cell repertoires in COVID-19. The assay was immunoSEQ multiplex PCR, and TCRdb's table has in-frame clones only and misses some. The sample holds around 140,000 clones, 80% seen once. Sequenced input: peripheral blood. These receptors all come from a man between 65 and 85 years old who had recovered from COVID-19.

The rearrangement uses TRBV27 and TRBJ2-7; 11 nucleotides line up with TRBD1. CDR3 length: 14 amino acids. Per the germline V gene, CDR1 is MNHEY and CDR2 is SMNVEV (reference sequence). V was clipped by 5 bases and J by 4 bases; unmatched bases: 4. The CDR3 DNA reads TGTGCCAGCAGTCCAGGGACAGGGGGGTACGAGCAGTACTTC. As protein: CASSPGTGGYEQYF.

This chain joins TRBV5-4 and TRBJ2-5; 8 bases line up with TRBD2. The CDR3 contains 14 residues. V shed 0 bases, J shed 4 bases, and the junction held 2 bases outside the gene matches. From germline, CDR1 is SGHNT and CDR2 YYREEE (reference sequence). CDR3 in DNA: TGTGCCAGCAGCTTGGGGACTAGCCGAGAGACCCAGTACTTC. Translating gives CASSLGTSRETQYF.

V gene TRBV4-1 combines with J gene TRBJ2-7, with D possibly matching TRBD2 (6 bases). The CDR3 runs to 14 residues. Between the trimmed V and J ends, which lost 4 bases and 2 bases, there was a span of 12 bases. CDR1 and CDR2 (germline): MGHRA, YSYEKL. The CDR3 reads CASSRRGLAYEQYF. The CDR3 coding sequence is TGCGCCAGCAGCCGGAGGGGACTGGCCTACGAGCAGTACTTC.

The CDR3 region is CASSQKGVLAGWNEQFF. CDR3 DNA: TGCGCCAGCAGCCAAAAGGGGGTACTAGCGGGCTGGAATGAGCAGTTCTTC. V and J are TRBV4-1 and TRBJ2-1, with 9 bases lining up with TRBD2. Per the germline V gene, CDR1 is MGHRA and CDR2 is YSYEKL. Trimming cost V 2 bases and J 7 bases; bases outside gene matches: 12. The CDR3 is 17 residues long.

The chain couples TRBV5-4 to TRBJ2-2; possible D gene TRBD1, 5 bases. From germline, CDR1 is SGHNT and CDR2 YYREEE (reference sequence). The CDR3 has 15 residues. Between the trimmed V and J ends, which lost 0 bases and 3 bases, there was a span of 9 bases. The CDR3 loop reads CASSLADSYTGELFF. The CDR3 region has the DNA TGTGCCAGCAGCTTGGCTGACAGCTACACCGGGGAGCTGTTTTTT.

The rearrangement links TRBV4-2 to TRBJ2-7; TRBD2 is a possible D gene (5 bases). The CDR3 runs to 15 residues. Germline values: CDR1 LGHNA, CDR2 YNFKEQ. Trimming shortened V by 4 bases and J by 2 bases, and 15 bases separated the two germline ends. The CDR3 DNA is TGTGCCAGCAGCCCGGGCGGACTTTCAACCTACGAGCAGTACTTC. Its translation: CASSPGGLSTYEQYF.

The chain recombines TRBV2 with TRBJ1-6; tentatively, D is TRBD1 (6 bases). Trimming cost V 7 bases and J 13 bases, with 14 bases left between them. Germline CDR1 reads SNHLY; CDR2 reads FYNNEI. The CDR3 runs to 12 residues. In DNA, the CDR3 is TGTGCCAGCACTGAGACAGGTCAGCCCCTCCACTTT. It yields the protein CASTETGQPLHF. The complete variable domain, with remaining parts taken from reference TRBV2 and TRBJ1-6, reads EPEVTQTPSHQVTQMGQEVILRCVPISNHLYFYWYRQILGQKVEFLVSFYNNEISEKSEIFDDQFSVERPDGSNFTLKIRSTKLEDSAMYFCASTETGQPLHFGNGTRLTVT.

This sequence joins TRBV7-9 and TRBJ1-3; TRBD1 aligns across 7 bases. This CDR3 is 16 amino acids long. Germline CDR1 and CDR2: SEHNR and FQNEAQ (reference sequence). V shed 3 bases, J shed 4 bases, and the junction held 9 bases outside the gene matches. CDR3 DNA: TGTGCCAGCAGCTTGCATGTGACAGGGTCCGGAAACACCATATATTTT. Its protein product is CASSLHVTGSGNTIYF.

The chain carries TRBV19 and TRBJ2-7; 12 bases agree with TRBD2. Trimming at V came to 5 bases and at J to 3 bases, leaving 11 bases not matched to a gene. The CDR3 covers 17 residues. From germline, CDR1 is LNHDA and CDR2 SQIVND (reference sequence). DNA for the CDR3: TGTGCCAGTAGTTTTTCCCGGACTAGCGGGATTGTCTACGAGCAGTACTTC. Amino acid sequence: CASSFSRTSGIVYEQYF.

The chain is built from TRBV5-6 and TRBJ2-7; 12 bases are shared with TRBD2. CDR3 length: 14 amino acids. The junction had 0 bases not matched to a gene; V was cut back by 0 bases and J by 5 bases. CDR1 and CDR2 (germline): SGHDT, YYEEEE. The CDR3 nucleotides read TGTGCCAGCAGCTTGGGACTAGCGGGAGACGAGCAGTACTTC. It is translated as CASSLGLAGDEQYF.

The chain carries TRBV27 and TRBJ1-1; D may be TRBD1 (6 bases). The CDR3 sequence is 14 residues long. V lost 7 bases and J 4 bases, leaving 16 bases between the germline ends. Germline V gene data show CDR1 as MNHEY and CDR2 as SMNVEV (reference sequence). The CDR3 DNA reads TGTGCCAGCAATGGCGGGTGGGGGCTCACTGAAGCTTTCTTT. It yields the protein CASNGGWGLTEAFF.

J is TRBJ1-1 and V is TRBV30; D call uncertain. The CDR3 consists of 13 residues. Per the germline V gene, CDR1 is GTSNPN and CDR2 is SVGIG (reference sequence). Trimming removed 7 bases at V and 4 bases at J, with 16 bases between. In nucleotides, the CDR3 is TGTGCCTCCTCCCCCGGGGTAGGCACTGAAGCTTTCTTT. It codes for CASSPGVGTEAFF.

This sequence joins TRBV11-3 and TRBJ2-6; a weak D match, TRBD2 (5 bases). The CDR3 spans 16 residues. Germline V lookup: CDR1 SGHNT, CDR2 YENEEA. V was clipped by 1 base and J by 2 bases, with 9 bases between them. CDR3 loop: CASSLGRGAGANVLTF. The DNA of the CDR3 is TGTGCCAGCAGCTTAGGCCGGGGTGCTGGGGCCAACGTCCTGACTTTC.

V gene TRBV5-1 combines with J gene TRBJ1-3; tentative D call: TRBD1 (5 bases). V lost 0 bases and J lost 2, with 12 bases in between. In germline, CDR1 is SGHRS, CDR2 YFSETQ. This CDR3 is built from 16 residues. CDR3 sequence: CASSLAGGRAGNTIYF. The CDR3 nucleotides are TGCGCCAGCAGCTTGGCCGGGGGGAGAGCTGGAAACACCATATATTTT.

This clone has only one observation. The chain recombines TRBV2 with TRBJ2-7; 8 bases align to TRBD1. The CDR3 has 15 residues. Germline V gene data show CDR1 as SNHLY and CDR2 as FYNNEI. V dropped 6 bases and J dropped 3; count of bases not matched to a gene: 10. DNA for the CDR3: TGTGCCAGCAGCCCCGTCCGGGACAGGAACTACGAGCAGTACTTC. This codes for CASSPVRDRNYEQYF.

For this clone: Other DNA sequences from this sample encode an identical CDR3 as well. The V call is TRBV30, the J call TRBJ2-7; TRBD1 matches at 8 bases. Trimming removed 5 bases from V and 3 bases from J; junction bases left unmatched: 6. Germline V gene data show CDR1 as GTSNPN and CDR2 as SVGIG (reference sequence). CDR3 size: 13 residues. The CDR3 loop reads CAWGRGQGYEQYF. DNA of the CDR3: TGTGCCTGGGGCCGAGGACAGGGCTACGAGCAGTACTTC. Full variable domain (missing parts from reference TRBV30 and TRBJ2-7): SQTIHQWPATLVQPVGSPLSLECTVEGTSNPNLYWYRQAAGRGLQLLFYSVGIGQISSEVPQNLSASRPQDRQFILSSKKLLLSDSGFYLCAWGRGQGYEQYFGPGTRLTVT.

The rearrangement uses TRBV5-4 and TRBJ1-2; 9 bases agree with TRBD1. Germline-derived CDR1 and CDR2 are SGHNT and YYREEE (reference sequence). V trimming: 7 bases; J trimming: 2 bases; junction bases outside the gene matches: 3. The CDR3 consists of 13 residues. This CDR3 is CASGTGKNYGYTF. In DNA, the CDR3 is TGTGCCAGCGGGACAGGGAAGAACTATGGCTACACCTTC.

The gene calls are TRBV27 and TRBJ1-1; 11 bases are shared with TRBD1. The CDR3 loop spans 17 amino acids. V gave up 4 bases and J gave up 2 bases; unmatched junction bases: 9. Germline CDR1 reads MNHEY; CDR2 reads SMNVEV (reference sequence). The CDR3 sequence: CASSSYSGTGGNTEAFF. The CDR3 nucleotides read TGTGCCAGCAGTTCTTACAGCGGGACAGGGGGTAACACTGAAGCTTTCTTT.

The rearrangement uses TRBV5-4 and TRBJ2-7, with 8 bases matching TRBD1. CDR3 length equals 15 residues. V dropped 4 bases and J dropped 2; count of bases not matched to a gene: 8. Germline CDR1 is SGHNT and CDR2 is YYREEE (reference sequence). CDR3 sequence (DNA): TGTGCCAGCAGCGAGAGGACAGGGACGGCCTACGAGCAGTACTTC. It translates to CASSERTGTAYEQYF.

The chain carries TRBV5-4 and TRBJ2-3, with TRBD2 matching over 12 bases. From germline, CDR1 is SGHNT and CDR2 YYREEE (reference sequence). Unmatched junction bases numbered 2, after V lost 6 bases and J lost 0 bases. The CDR3 is 15 amino acids. The CDR3 region has the DNA TGTGCCAGCACCCTAGCGGGAGGGAGCACAGATACGCAGTATTTT. Translating gives CASTLAGGSTDTQYF.